Described below is a single T cell receptor beta chain sequence and its context. Antigen unknown. The data derive from a study of Ad26.COV2.S vaccination and SARS-CoV-2 variants. General observations from the study: Post-vaccination breadth of spike-specific CD8+ and CD4+ T cell responses was reportedly substantial.

The protocol was immunoSEQ multiplex PCR, while the TCRdb copy is restricted to in-frame clones and leaves out a portion. The repertoire holds approximately 400,000 clones, 85% seen once, with 2.5% to 3.5% in the top ten. This CDR3 is 11 amino acids long. The V end lost 6 bases, the J end lost 3 bases, and 9 bases lay between the germline ends. Germline-derived CDR1 and CDR2 are SQVTM and ANQGSEA. Treatment noted: around 19 received Ad26.COV2.S at low or high dose, single or two shots; 5 received placebo; per-sample allocation not given. At day 63 after the first vaccine or placebo injection, samples were drawn. Ad26 vector vaccine expressed Wuhan-strain SARS-CoV-2 spike.

The J gene is TRBJ2-7, the V gene TRBV29-1; tentative D call: TRBD2 (6 bases). The source of this sequence is a person between 18 and 60 years old who received the Ad26.COV2.S COVID-19 vaccine or a placebo. This specimen consisted of peripheral blood, obtained in a trial of Ad26.COV2.S vaccine versus placebo. The CDR3 DNA reads as TGCAGCGTGGGGACTGGCTACGAGCAGTACTTC. Protein sequence: CSVGTGYEQYF.